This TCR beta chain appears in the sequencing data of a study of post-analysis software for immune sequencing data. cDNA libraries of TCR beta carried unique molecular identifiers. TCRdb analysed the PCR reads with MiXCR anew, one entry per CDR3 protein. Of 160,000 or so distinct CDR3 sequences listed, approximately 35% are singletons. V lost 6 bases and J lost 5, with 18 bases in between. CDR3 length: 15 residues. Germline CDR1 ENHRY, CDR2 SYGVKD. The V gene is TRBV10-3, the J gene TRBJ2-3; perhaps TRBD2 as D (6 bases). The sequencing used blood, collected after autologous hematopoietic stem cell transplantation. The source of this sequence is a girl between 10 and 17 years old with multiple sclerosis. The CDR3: CAIRSQAGSGDTQYF. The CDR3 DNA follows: TGTGCCATCAGATCACAGGCGGGATCTGGAGATACGCAGTATTTT.